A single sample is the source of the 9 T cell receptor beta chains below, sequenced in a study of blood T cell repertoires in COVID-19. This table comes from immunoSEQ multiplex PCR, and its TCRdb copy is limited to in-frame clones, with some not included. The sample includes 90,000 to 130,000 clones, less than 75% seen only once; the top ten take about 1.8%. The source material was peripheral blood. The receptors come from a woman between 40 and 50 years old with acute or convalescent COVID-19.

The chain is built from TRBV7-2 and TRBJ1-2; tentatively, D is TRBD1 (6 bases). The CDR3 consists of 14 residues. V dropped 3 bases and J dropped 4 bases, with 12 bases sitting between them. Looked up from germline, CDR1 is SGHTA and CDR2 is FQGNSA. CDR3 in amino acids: CASSLWEGGYGYTF. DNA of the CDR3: TGTGCCAGCAGCTTGTGGGAAGGGGGCTATGGCTACACCTTC.

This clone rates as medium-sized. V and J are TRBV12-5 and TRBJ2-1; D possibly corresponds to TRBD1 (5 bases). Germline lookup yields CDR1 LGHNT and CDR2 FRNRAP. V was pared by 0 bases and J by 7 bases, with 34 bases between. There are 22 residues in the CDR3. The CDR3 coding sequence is TGTGCTAGTGGTTTGGTCCTCAATTTACACATAACAGGAAACGTCCATCTTAATGAGCAGTTCTTC. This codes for CASGLVLNLHITGNVHLNEQFF.

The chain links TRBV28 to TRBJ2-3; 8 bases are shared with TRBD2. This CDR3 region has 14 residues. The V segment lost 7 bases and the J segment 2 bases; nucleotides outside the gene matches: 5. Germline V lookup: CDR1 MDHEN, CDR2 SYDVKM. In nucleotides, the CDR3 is TGTGCCAGCAAGAGCGGGGGTGCCACAGATACGCAGTATTTT. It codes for CASKSGGATDTQYF.

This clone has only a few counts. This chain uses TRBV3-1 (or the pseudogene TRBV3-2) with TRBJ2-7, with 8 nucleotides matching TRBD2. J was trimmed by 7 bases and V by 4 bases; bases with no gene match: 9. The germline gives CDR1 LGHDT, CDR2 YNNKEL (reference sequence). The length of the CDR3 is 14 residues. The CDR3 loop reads CASSPVTGGREQYF. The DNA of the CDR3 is TGTGCCAGCAGCCCCGTAACGGGGGGGCGTGAGCAGTACTTC.

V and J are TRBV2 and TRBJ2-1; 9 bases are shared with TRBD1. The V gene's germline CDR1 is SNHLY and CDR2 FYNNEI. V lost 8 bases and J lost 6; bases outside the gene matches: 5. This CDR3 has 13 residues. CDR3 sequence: CASEGQGVNEQFF. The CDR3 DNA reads TGTGCCAGCGAGGGACAGGGCGTCAATGAGCAGTTCTTC.

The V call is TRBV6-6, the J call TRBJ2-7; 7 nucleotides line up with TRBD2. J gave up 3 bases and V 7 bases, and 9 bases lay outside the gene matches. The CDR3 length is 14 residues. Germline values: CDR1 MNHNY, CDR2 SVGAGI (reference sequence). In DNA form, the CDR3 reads TGTGCCAGCAAGAAAGCTAGCGGCAACTACGAGCAGTACTTC. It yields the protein CASKKASGNYEQYF.

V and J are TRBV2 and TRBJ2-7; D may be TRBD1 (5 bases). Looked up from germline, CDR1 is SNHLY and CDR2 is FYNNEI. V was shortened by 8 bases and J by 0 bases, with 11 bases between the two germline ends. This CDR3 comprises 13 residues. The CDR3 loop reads CASQKQDSYEQYF. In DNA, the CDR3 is TGTGCCAGCCAAAAACAGGACTCCTACGAGCAGTACTTC. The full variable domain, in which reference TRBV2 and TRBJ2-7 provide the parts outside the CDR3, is EPEVTQTPSHQVTQMGQEVILRCVPISNHLYFYWYRQILGQKVEFLVSFYNNEISEKSEIFDDQFSVERPDGSNFTLKIRSTKLEDSAMYFCASQKQDSYEQYFGPGTRLTVT.

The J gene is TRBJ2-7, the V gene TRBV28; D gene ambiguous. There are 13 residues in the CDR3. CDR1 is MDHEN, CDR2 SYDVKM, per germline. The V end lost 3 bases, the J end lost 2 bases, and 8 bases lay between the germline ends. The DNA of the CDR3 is TGTGCCAGCAGTTTGCGGATTACCTACGAGCAGTACTTC. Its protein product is CASSLRITYEQYF.

CDR3 residues: CASSLNKGSGNTIYF. The CDR3 bases are TGTGCCAGCAGTTTAAATAAGGGGTCTGGAAACACCATATATTTT. This chain connects TRBV28 to TRBJ1-3, with D possibly being TRBD1 (5 bases). Germline V gives CDR1 MDHEN, CDR2 SYDVKM. Between the trimmed V and J ends, which lost 2 bases and 1 base, there was a span of 9 bases. The CDR3 is 15 residues long.